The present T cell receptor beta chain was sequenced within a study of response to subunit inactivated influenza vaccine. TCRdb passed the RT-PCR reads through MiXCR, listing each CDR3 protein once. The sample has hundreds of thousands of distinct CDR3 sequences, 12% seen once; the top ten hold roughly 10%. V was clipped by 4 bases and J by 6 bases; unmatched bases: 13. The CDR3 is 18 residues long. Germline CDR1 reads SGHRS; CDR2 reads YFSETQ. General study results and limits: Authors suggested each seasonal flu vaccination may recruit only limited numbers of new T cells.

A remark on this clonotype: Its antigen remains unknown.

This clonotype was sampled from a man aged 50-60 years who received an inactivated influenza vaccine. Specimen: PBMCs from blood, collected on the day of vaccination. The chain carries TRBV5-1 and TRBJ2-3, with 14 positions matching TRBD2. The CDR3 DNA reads TGCGCCAGCAGCGGGGGACTAGCGGGGGCTACCCTCAGGGATACGCAGTATTTT. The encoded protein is CASSGGLAGATLRDTQYF.